Included here is one T cell receptor (beta chain) sequence, with context. Its antigen is undetermined. These data originate in a study of T cells after yellow fever vaccination. Study results and caveats: Most clones from primary vaccination were detected again post-booster (roughly 95% CD4, 70% to 90% CD8).

MiXCR was run by TCRdb on the 5' RACE reads, yielding one entry per CDR3 protein. The profile shows 300,000 to 400,000 distinct CDR3 sequences, 7.5% to 9% of them singletons. The CDR3 has 15 residues. Germline CDR1 reads PRHDT; CDR2 reads FYEKMQ (reference sequence). V was clipped by 4 bases and J by 7 bases; unmatched bases: 10. The clonotype comes from a man aged 18 to 35 who received the YFV17D yellow fever vaccine. The chain joins TRBV13 to TRBJ2-4; 7 bases are shared with TRBD2. This specimen was PBMCs, taken on the day of the first yellow fever vaccination. The CDR3 region has the DNA TGTGCCAGCAGCTACCCCTCGGGGCGGGGGAACATTCAGTACTTC. This sequence encodes CASSYPSGRGNIQYF.